This T cell receptor beta chain was recorded in a study of identical twins (dated by TCRdb to about 2016). As for the study more broadly: To test whether fetal clonotypes persist, the study used deep sequencing on TCR alpha and beta repertoires from monozygotic twins, unrelated adults of various ages, and cord blood. To rule out contamination, replicate twin experiments were performed at different times with different library preparation protocols. Paper-wide results and their limitations: Invariant T cells such as MAIT and iNKT could partly confound zero-insertion analyses, although diverse VJ usage argued against such confounding for most clonotypes. The excess sharing between twins in beta out-of-frame sequences was weaker because fewer shared sequences reduced the signal-to-noise ratio. Compared with coincidental sharing between unrelated individuals, out-of-frame TCR alpha sequences shared between twins showed an excess of sequences with low generation probability. Abundant cord blood beta clonotypes had fewer insertions, young adult naive repertoires showed a similar but weaker trend, and memory repertoires showed no such trend. In monozygotic twins, recombination models systematically underestimated out-of-frame TCR alpha sharing, but the models matched the sharing seen between unrelated individuals. Because the same donors could not be followed over many years, conclusions were based on cross-sectional statistical analysis.

On this clonotype itself: It lacks a known antigen. No quality values exist for individual bases; no much larger clone is one base distant.

Only healthy Caucasian donors were included. Three pairs of female monozygotic twins, all aged roughly 18 to 29 years, were included in the twin cohort. Positive isolation kits from Invitrogen were used to isolate CD4+ and CD8+ T cell populations. Libraries came from 5' RACE. The instrument was an Illumina HiSeq 2000. A universal primer binding site was introduced by template switching, and a unique molecular identifier was present in the final cDNA, enabling accurate counting of TCR cDNA molecules. First-strand cDNA for TCR alpha and beta chains was synthesized from specific primers in the conserved constant-segment region. Each cDNA library was double barcoded, with a SMART-Mk sample barcode plus Illumina barcodes, to control for contamination. Two successive PCR steps introduced TruSeq adapter sequences along with Illumina sample barcodes. The TCR alpha and beta cDNA libraries were sequenced on the Illumina HiSeq platform using custom primers. Per the source publication's procedure: MiGEC was used to process raw reads and extract unique molecular identifiers, and MiXCR was used to find CDR3 positions. For each individual, recombination models were inferred using an EM algorithm with the repgenHMM and IGoR tools. The analysis of shared clonotypes was done with the tcR package in R, with sharing normalized by the product of cloneset sizes. To study raw recombination without the effects of thymic and clonal selection, out-of-frame nonproductive sequences were analyzed. TCRdb took the public reads, trimmed them with fastp at Q25, ran MiXCR for clone calling and kept in-frame beta chains. Records with the same CDR3 protein are collapsed into one entry carrying the most frequent genes and DNA. These V and J calls derive from TCRdb rather than the authors' analysis. This sample holds about 340,000 distinct CDR3 sequences; 9% to 15% were observed only once. About 7% of the sample is taken by the ten largest.

The CDR3 goes from the cysteine to the phenylalanine over 18 residues. Only CDR3 DNA remains: 54 bases, in frame from the first base. The germline V gene (reference sequence) supplies CDR1 LNHNV and CDR2 YYDKDF. Cut back by 5 bases and 7 bases, the V and J ends lie 27 bases apart. The same specimen was also included in a second study, on yellow fever vaccine responses in identical twins. Reported in the second study: The authors reported that the T cell response to vaccination in identical twins appeared partly convergent and partly personalized. In identical twins, the study followed T cell clones that responded to the vaccine with precision.

In this chain, TRBV15 is recombined with TRBJ2-4, with the D call perhaps TRBD1 or TRBD2, each one matching 5 bases. This clonotype originated in a woman aged 18-29 years in good health. Material: CD8+ T cells sorted from blood. The encoded CDR3 is CATSRPKPGDVGENIQYF. The bases read TGTGCCACCAGCCGACCAAAACCCGGGGACGTCGGGGAGAACATTCAGTACTTC.